This TCR beta chain was retrieved from a study of blood T cell repertoires in COVID-19. In the study overall: Whether acute or convalescent, the COVID-19 samples came from the United States, Italy and Spain.

In the original processing: Researchers report that nucleated cell counts were estimated from reference gene primer amplification. Here immunoSEQ multiplex PCR was the method, and the copy in TCRdb shows in-frame clones only, minus some. The DNA gave D and trimming, while V, J and clone size come from that table. The sample comprises around 80,000 clones, 80% to 90% of which are singletons, and less than 0.65% rests with the top ten. From germline, CDR1 is KGHDR and CDR2 SFDVKD. V lost 3 bases and J lost 6; bases outside the gene matches: 4. The CDR3 has 15 amino acids. Sequenced: peripheral blood. The receptor was isolated from a man aged 60 to 75 with acute or convalescent COVID-19. The chain recombines TRBV24-1 with TRBJ2-1; 10 nucleotides agree with TRBD1. This chain's CDR3 is CATSDVRDRGNEQFF. The CDR3 DNA follows: TGTGCCACCAGTGATGTCCGGGACAGGGGCAATGAGCAGTTCTTC.